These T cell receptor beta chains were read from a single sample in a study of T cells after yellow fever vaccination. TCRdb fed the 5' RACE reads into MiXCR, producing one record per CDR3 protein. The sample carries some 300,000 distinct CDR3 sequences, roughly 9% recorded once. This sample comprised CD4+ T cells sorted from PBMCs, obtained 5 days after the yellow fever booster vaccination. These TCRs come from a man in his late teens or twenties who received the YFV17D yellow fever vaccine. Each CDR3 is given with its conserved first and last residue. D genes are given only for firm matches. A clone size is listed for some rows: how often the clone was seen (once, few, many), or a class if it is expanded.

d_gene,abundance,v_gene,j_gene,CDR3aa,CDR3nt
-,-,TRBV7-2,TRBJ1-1,CASSFLRGEAFF,TGTGCCAGCAGCTTTCTCCGGGGTGAGGCTTTCTTT
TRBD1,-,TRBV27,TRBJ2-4,CASSLNAPGQLENIQYF,TGTGCCAGCAGTTTAAACGCCCCGGGACAGTTGGAAAACATTCAGTACTTC
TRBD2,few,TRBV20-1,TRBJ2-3,CSAPTSGGTDTQYF,TGCAGTGCCCCGACTAGCGGGGGCACAGATACGCAGTATTTT
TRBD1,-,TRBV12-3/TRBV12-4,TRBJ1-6,CASSPTGGSSPLHF,TGTGCCAGCAGTCCGACAGGGGGATCCTCACCCCTCCACTTT
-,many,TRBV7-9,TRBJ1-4,CASSLGFRGTNEKLFF,TGTGCCAGCAGCTTAGGTTTCAGGGGAACTAATGAAAAACTGTTTTTT
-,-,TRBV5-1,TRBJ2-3,CASSLATKLSTDTQYF,TGCGCCAGCAGCTTGGCAACCAAATTGTCCACAGATACGCAGTATTTT
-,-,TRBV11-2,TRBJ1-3,CASSLSRVSGNTIYF,TGTGCCAGCAGCTTATCGCGGGTTTCGGGAAACACCATATATTTT
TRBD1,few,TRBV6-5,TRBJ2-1,CASALDREREQFF,TGTGCCAGCGCCCTCGACAGGGAGAGGGAGCAGTTCTTC
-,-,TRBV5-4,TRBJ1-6,CASSLGGSGNSPLHF,TGTGCCAGCAGCTTGGGGGGTAGTGGCAATTCACCCCTCCACTTT
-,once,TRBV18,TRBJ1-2,CASSPEGDNYGYTF,TGTGCCAGCTCACCTGAAGGGGATAACTATGGCTACACCTTC
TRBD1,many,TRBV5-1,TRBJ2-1,CASSLETGNYNEQFF,TGCGCCAGCAGCTTGGAGACAGGGAACTACAATGAGCAGTTCTTC
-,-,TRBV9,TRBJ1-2,CASSVEARAGSQGYTF,TGTGCCAGCAGCGTAGAAGCTCGGGCGGGGTCGCAAGGCTACACCTTC
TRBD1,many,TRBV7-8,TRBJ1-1,CASSSATGGTEAFF,TGTGCCAGCAGCTCTGCTACAGGGGGCACTGAAGCTTTCTTT